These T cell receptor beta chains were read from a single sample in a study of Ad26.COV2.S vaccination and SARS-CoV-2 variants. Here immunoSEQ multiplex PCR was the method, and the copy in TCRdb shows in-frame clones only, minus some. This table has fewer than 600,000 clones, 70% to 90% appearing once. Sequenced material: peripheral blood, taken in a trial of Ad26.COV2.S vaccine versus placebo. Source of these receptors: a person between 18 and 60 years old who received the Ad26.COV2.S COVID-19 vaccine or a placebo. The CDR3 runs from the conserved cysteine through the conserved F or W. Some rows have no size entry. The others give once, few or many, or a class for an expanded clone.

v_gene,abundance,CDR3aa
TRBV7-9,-,CASRQSGAGVFF
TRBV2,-,CASSATLTAYEQYF
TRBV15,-,CATHSGVNNEQFF
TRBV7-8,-,CASSLDPGGKTQYF
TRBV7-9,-,CASSPPTGAAYIQYF
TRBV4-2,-,CASSYRQGNTGELFF
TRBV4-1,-,CASSQDEVNVRDSPLHF
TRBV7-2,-,CASSLSPGLAGGIYNEQFF
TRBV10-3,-,CAISVQGGQETQYF
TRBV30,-,CAWSKHITGTGPYEQYF
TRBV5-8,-,CASSRGGSSYEQYF
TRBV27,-,CASKGGLNEQYF
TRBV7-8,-,CASSLGLARQPQHF
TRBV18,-,CASSLAQGADEQYF
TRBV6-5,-,CASSTEMNTEAFF
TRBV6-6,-,CASSEMPARNEQFF
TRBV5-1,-,CASSPQGSNQPQHF
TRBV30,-,CAWTDSGNIQYF
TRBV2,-,CASSASPITRQTVRRNTIYF
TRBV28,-,CASSFWSWRPGVRQPQHF
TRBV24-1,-,CATSDPRVSASGGRAERNEQFF
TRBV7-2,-,CASGAPGLAGDTQYF
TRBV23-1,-,CASTRWGTSAEAFF
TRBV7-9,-,CASSHRTGTDTQYF
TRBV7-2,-,CASRRTTTNEKLFF
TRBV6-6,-,CASSYGGVNEAFF
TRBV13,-,CASSPFLNPGQGINEQFF
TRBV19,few,CASSTQRNTEAFF
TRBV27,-,CASSLSTGVDEQYF